A single sample is the source of the 29 T cell receptor beta chains below, sequenced in a study of T cells in Graves' hyperthyroidism and ophthalmopathy. Amplification targeted TCR beta CDR3 regions from RNA transcripts. HTBI primers were employed in a first-round RT-PCR of the TCR CDR3. TCRdb re-called the multiplex PCR reads through MiXCR, storing one row per CDR3 protein. The table lists 350,000 to 500,000 distinct CDR3 sequences, about 13% of them singletons. The source material was blood. The receptor source for this set is a woman younger than 30 with Graves' hyperthyroidism.

The sample holds many counts of this clonotype. The CDR3 is CASSGTGTRYEQYF. CDR3 coding DNA: TGCGCCAGCAGCGGAACCGGGACTAGGTACGAGCAGTACTTC. This sequence joins TRBV5-1 and TRBJ2-7, with TRBD2 identical over 8 bases. V trimming: 4 bases; J trimming: 4 bases; junction bases outside the gene matches: 7. Germline lookup yields CDR1 SGHRS and CDR2 YFSETQ. The CDR3 contains 14 residues. Full variable domain (rest looked up from reference TRBV5-1 and TRBJ2-7): KAGVTQTPRYLIKTRGQQVTLSCSPISGHRSVSWYQQTPGQGLQFLFEYFSETQRNKGNFPGRFSGRQFSNSRSEMNVSTLELGDSALYLCASSGTGTRYEQYFGPGTRLTVT.

This clonotype was seen repeatedly, ten times or more. V is TRBV28 and J is TRBJ2-5, with 7 bases lining up with TRBD1. There are 14 residues in the CDR3. After removal of 10 bases from V and 5 bases from J, the junction contained 13 bases not matched to a gene. Per the germline V gene, CDR1 is MDHEN and CDR2 is SYDVKM. CDR3 sequence (DNA): TGTGCCATTGCCCGAGGGGGCGGGTGGGAGACCCAGTACTTC. Its translation is CAIARGGGWETQYF. The full variable domain, completed using reference TRBV28 and TRBJ2-5, is DVKVTQSSRYLVKRTGEKVFLECVQDMDHENMFWYRQDPGLGLRLIYFSYDVKMKEKGDIPEGYSVSREKKERFSLILESASTNQTSMYLCAIARGGGWETQYFGPGTRLLVL.

The table lists this clonotype with a few counts. The CDR3 loop is CASSERQSGNTIYF. CDR3 coding DNA: TGTGCCAGCAGTGAAAGACAATCAGGAAACACCATATATTTT. The chain carries TRBV28 and TRBJ1-3; no firm D call. There are 14 residues in the CDR3. The V and J ends lost 5 bases and 4 bases respectively, with 12 bases between them. The germline V gene encodes CDR1 MDHEN and CDR2 SYDVKM.

This clonotype has ten or more counts. This chain joins TRBV15 and TRBJ2-7; D unresolved. The CDR3 is 15 amino acids. The V end lost 0 bases, the J end lost 6 bases, and 15 bases lay between the germline ends. CDR1 is LNHNV and CDR2 is YYDKDF in the germline V gene (reference sequence). CDR3 coding DNA: TGTGCCACCAGCAGAGATTCGGTGGGTGCGCGCGAGCAGTACTTC. Amino acid sequence: CATSRDSVGAREQYF.

This clonotype came up many times. The gene calls are TRBV28 and TRBJ2-1, with 7 bases matching TRBD1. The CDR3 totals 12 residues. CDR1 is MDHEN, CDR2 SYDVKM, per germline. The V and J ends lost 1 base and 14 bases, in that order; junction bases with no gene match: 5. Here the CDR3 reads CASSLYGQGEFF. Written as DNA, the CDR3 is TGTGCCAGCAGTTTATACGGGCAGGGGGAGTTCTTC.

This clonotype was detected ten times or more. The rearrangement uses TRBV5-1 and TRBJ1-3, with unresolved D. The germline CDR1 and CDR2 sequences are SGHRS and YFSETQ. The V and J ends lost 0 bases and 1 base respectively, with 2 bases between them. CDR3 length: 13 amino acids. The CDR3 nucleotides are TGCGCCAGCAGCTTGGGGTCTGGAAACACCATATATTTT. Amino acid sequence: CASSLGSGNTIYF.

This clonotype has a count of ten or more. CDR3 protein: CASSLLAGGPNSDNEQFF. The DNA for the CDR3 is TGTGCCAGCAGTTTACTAGCGGGAGGCCCTAATTCCGACAATGAGCAGTTCTTC. V gene TRBV6-2 or TRBV6-3 combines with J gene TRBJ2-1; 12 bases agree with TRBD2. CDR1 and CDR2 (germline): MNHEY, SVGEGT. The V and J ends lost 4 bases and 5 bases, in that order; junction bases with no gene match: 12. The CDR3 spans 18 residues.

Many counts were recorded for this clonotype. The V gene is TRBV6-5, the J gene TRBJ1-1; no clear D. V was cut by 0 bases and J by 4 bases, with 9 bases left in between. CDR1 MNHEY and CDR2 SVGAGI come from the germline V gene. The CDR3 consists of 14 residues. The DNA of the CDR3 is TGTGCCAGCAGTTACTCGATGTCCAGCACTGAAGCTTTCTTT. Residues: CASSYSMSSTEAFF.

Many counts were recorded for this clonotype. The rearrangement joins TRBV20-1 to TRBJ2-1, with unresolved D. The CDR3 has 15 residues. The V gene's germline CDR1 is DFQATT and CDR2 SNEGSKA (reference sequence). The germline V and J ends were trimmed by 3 bases and 8 bases, with 20 bases remaining between them. The DNA for the CDR3 is TGCAGTGCTAGTAGCATGAGTGGAGTTTCCTATGAGCAGTTCTTC. It is translated as CSASSMSGVSYEQFF.

This clonotype occurred many times. The chain employs TRBV20-1 and TRBJ2-1; 8 bases line up with TRBD1. The CDR3 loop spans 12 amino acids. V lost 6 bases to trimming and J lost 6 bases; unmatched junction nucleotides: 4. The germline V gene encodes CDR1 DFQATT and CDR2 SNEGSKA (reference sequence). CDR3 region: CSADRGPNEQFF. The CDR3 nucleotides are TGCAGTGCCGACAGGGGACCCAATGAGCAGTTCTTC.

About this clonotype itself: It may be a read error: a sequence one base away is much more abundant. CDR3 nucleotides: TGTGCCTGGAGTGCGGGTAGCGGGAAGGCGGATACGCAGTATTTT. Translated: CAWSAGSGKADTQYF. The V gene is TRBV30, the J gene TRBJ2-3; 8 bases align to TRBD2. CDR1 is GTSNPN, CDR2 SVGIG, per germline (reference sequence). This CDR3 has 15 residues. Trimming cost V 1 base and J 6 bases; bases outside gene matches: 9.

The CDR3 DNA is TGTGCCAGCAGCCTCCCGACAGGGATGGATACGCAGTATTTT. Its protein is CASSLPTGMDTQYF. J is TRBJ2-3 and V is TRBV5-5, with 7 bases lining up with TRBD1. Germline CDR1 SGHKS, CDR2 YYEKEE (reference sequence). J gave up 6 bases and V 4 bases, and 8 bases lay outside the gene matches. The CDR3 loop spans 14 amino acids.

The sample holds many counts of this clonotype. This sequence joins TRBV7-8 and TRBJ1-1; D remains unclear. V was clipped by 2 bases and J by 1 base, with 11 bases between them. The CDR3 runs to 15 residues. The germline V gene has CDR1 SGHVS and CDR2 FQNEAQ. The DNA of the CDR3 is TGTGCCAGCAGCTTACTTCAGCGTGGGAACACTGAAGCTTTCTTT. Its protein is CASSLLQRGNTEAFF.

Points on this clonotype: Just one base apart from a much larger clone, this may be a read error. The chain recombines TRBV30 with TRBJ2-7, with D maybe TRBD2 (6 bases). This CDR3 contains 15 residues. Looked up from germline, CDR1 is GTSNPN and CDR2 is SVGIG (reference sequence). CDR3 loop: CAWSVSRALDYEQHF. The CDR3 region has the DNA TGTGCCTGGAGTGTGTCCCGGGCCTTGGACTACGAGCAGCACTTC.

Many counts were recorded for this clonotype. The chain combines TRBV9 with TRBJ2-5; 10 positions match TRBD2. Germline CDR1 reads SGDLS; CDR2 reads YYNGEE. The CDR3 is 15 amino acids. Trimming removed 0 bases from V and 3 bases from J; junction bases left unmatched: 2. The CDR3 is CASSVGTSGKETQYF. Here the CDR3 DNA reads TGTGCCAGCAGCGTAGGGACTAGCGGCAAAGAGACCCAGTACTTC.

The V call is TRBV11-2, the J call TRBJ2-3; D uncertain. The germline CDR1 and CDR2 sequences are SGHAT and FQNNGV. The CDR3 loop spans 12 amino acids. The V gene lost 4 bases and the J gene lost 10 bases, with 12 bases spanning the gap. The CDR3 nucleotides read TGTGCCAGCAGCTCGACCCCACGCGCGCAGTATTTT. It codes for CASSSTPRAQYF.

This clonotype was detected ten times or more. The genes are TRBV27 and TRBJ2-7, with 11 nucleotides matching TRBD2. The germline gives CDR1 MNHEY, CDR2 SMNVEV (reference sequence). Germline trimming cut 7 bases from V and 6 bases from J; bases unmatched to any gene: 14. The CDR3 has 16 amino acids. The CDR3: CASTPGPGLAGGEQYF. The CDR3 DNA sequence: TGTGCCAGCACCCCGGGCCCCGGGCTAGCGGGAGGCGAGCAGTACTTC.

This clonotype was seen a handful of times. The chain carries TRBV7-2 and TRBJ1-1; D is uncertain. Trimming took off 5 bases at V and 0 bases at J, with 13 bases between the two ends. The germline gives CDR1 SGHTA, CDR2 FQGNSA. The CDR3 loop spans 15 amino acids. CDR3 loop: CASSGQSQLNTEAFF. The CDR3, as DNA: TGTGCCAGCAGCGGTCAAAGCCAGCTGAACACTGAAGCTTTCTTT.

This clonotype has a count of ten or more. The V gene is TRBV12-5, the J gene TRBJ1-5, with 7 positions matching TRBD1. With 7 bases clipped from V and 2 bases from J, the junction kept 5 bases outside the gene matches. The length of the CDR3 is 14 residues. The germline V gene has CDR1 LGHNT and CDR2 FRNRAP. The CDR3, as DNA: TGTGCTAGTGCCCTCGGACAGGGCAATCAGCCCCAGCATTTT. Residues: CASALGQGNQPQHF. Drawing the rest from reference TRBV12-5 and TRBJ1-5, the complete variable domain is DARVTQTPRHKVTEMGQEVTMRCQPILGHNTVFWYRQTMMQGLELLAYFRNRAPLDDSGMPKDRFSAEMPDATLATLKIQPSEPRDSAVYFCASALGQGNQPQHFGDGTRLSIL.

About this clonotype itself: Mismatch with germline at one junction end may stem from a read error. This sequence joins TRBV5-1 and TRBJ2-1, with unresolved D. The CDR3 is 15 amino acids. Germline-derived CDR1 and CDR2 are SGHRS and YFSETQ. CDR3 DNA: TGCGCCAGCAGCTTGAGGGCAGGCTCCTACAATGAGCGGTTCTTC. The encoded protein is CASSLRAGSYNERFF.

This clonotype was seen repeatedly, ten times or more. This sequence joins TRBV6-1 and TRBJ2-3; possibly TRBD1 for D (5 bases). V gave up 7 bases and J gave up 0 bases, with 11 bases separating them. Germline CDR1 is MNHNS and CDR2 is SASEGT. There are 14 residues in the CDR3. CDR3 coding DNA: TGTGCCAGCAAGGCAGGGATAAGCACAGATACGCAGTATTTT. Amino acid sequence: CASKAGISTDTQYF.

Many counts were recorded for this clonotype. The rearrangement uses TRBV6-1 and TRBJ2-1, with 7 bases aligning to TRBD1. This CDR3 contains 14 residues. V was pared by 8 bases and J by 5 bases, with 9 bases of the junction left unmatched. Germline CDR1 MNHNS, CDR2 SASEGT. This CDR3 reads CASALDRSDNEQFF. CDR3 DNA sequence: TGTGCCAGCGCCCTGGACAGGTCCGACAATGAGCAGTTCTTC.

In its sample, this clonotype was seen many times. The genes are TRBV18 and TRBJ2-7; 9 positions agree with TRBD1. Trimming cost V 4 bases and J 2 bases; bases outside gene matches: 9. The germline gives CDR1 KGHSH, CDR2 LQKENI. The CDR3 has 16 residues. The CDR3, as DNA: TGTGCCAGCTCACAACGGGACAGGGTGGGAACCTACGAGCAGTACTTC. It is translated as CASSQRDRVGTYEQYF.

V usage is TRBV30 and J usage is TRBJ2-1, with no clear D. Germline CDR1 and CDR2: GTSNPN and SVGIG (reference sequence). V gave up 0 bases and J gave up 14 bases, with 14 bases separating them. The CDR3 totals 12 residues. CDR3 residues: CAWSVSERLKFF. In DNA form, the CDR3 reads TGTGCCTGGAGTGTTTCTGAGCGCCTAAAGTTCTTC.

This clonotype has ten or more counts. V is TRBV18 and J is TRBJ2-7; no definite D call. CDR3 length: 14 amino acids. V gave up 1 base and J gave up 0 bases, with 7 bases separating them. CDR1 and CDR2 (germline): KGHSH, LQKENI. CDR3 amino acids: CASSPQASSYEQYF. The CDR3 DNA sequence: TGTGCCAGCTCACCACAGGCTAGCTCCTACGAGCAGTACTTC.

This clonotype was seen a few times. The V call is TRBV5-1, the J call TRBJ2-2, with 12 bases that match TRBD1. Per the germline V gene, CDR1 is SGHRS and CDR2 is YFSETQ. This CDR3 contains 16 residues. The V gene end was trimmed by 3 bases and the J gene end by 4 bases; junction bases not matched to a gene: 4. The DNA for the CDR3 is TGCGCCAGCAGCTCGGGACAGGGGGCCATCACCGGGGAGCTGTTTTTT. Translation gives CASSSGQGAITGELFF.

Many counts were recorded for this clonotype. This chain joins TRBV3-1 and TRBJ1-1, with TRBD1 as a possible D gene (5 bases). The CDR3 has 13 residues. Germline V gives CDR1 LGHDT, CDR2 YNNKEL (reference sequence). V dropped 3 bases and J dropped 8 bases, with 13 bases sitting between them. The CDR3 protein is CASSHRGGGEAFF. As DNA, the CDR3 is TGTGCCAGCAGCCATCGGGGTGGGGGGGAAGCTTTCTTT.

This clonotype showed up just a few times. The genes are TRBV20-1 and TRBJ2-1, with 7 bases matching TRBD1. Germline V lookup: CDR1 DFQATT, CDR2 SNEGSKA (reference sequence). The CDR3 sequence is 14 residues long. The ends lost 6 bases at V and 3 bases at J; junction bases unmatched: 8. CDR3 protein: CSAENRGHYNEQFF. CDR3 nucleotides: TGCAGTGCCGAAAACAGGGGACACTACAATGAGCAGTTCTTC.

This clonotype was seen repeatedly, ten times or more. The chain carries TRBV30 and TRBJ1-1; a weak D match, TRBD1 (5 bases). Per the germline V gene, CDR1 is GTSNPN and CDR2 is SVGIG (reference sequence). This CDR3 contains 12 residues. V gave up 3 bases and J gave up 9 bases, with 14 bases separating them. The CDR3 bases are TGTGCCTGGAGAGAGTCGGGACCTAAAGCTTTCTTT. Translated: CAWRESGPKAFF.